These 5 T cell receptor beta chains were all obtained from the same sample, sequenced in a study of CD8 T cells in Susac syndrome. RNA amounts of roughly 0.45 to 1 ug underwent reverse transcription with random hexamers. TCRdb reanalysed the immunoSEQ multiplex PCR reads using MiXCR and keeps one entry per CDR3 protein. Of under 200,000 distinct CDR3 sequences in the sample, just under 95% were seen once. Specimen: CD4+ T cells from PBMCs. The origin of the receptors is a human donor in good health.

The chain carries TRBV20-1 and TRBJ2-1; 9 bases line up with TRBD2. With V trimmed by 6 bases and J by 7 bases, 10 bases remained unmatched. This CDR3 is built from 14 residues. Germline lookup yields CDR1 DFQATT and CDR2 SNEGSKA (reference sequence). The CDR3: CSAQASGASNEQFF. The CDR3 nucleotides read TGCAGTGCCCAGGCTAGCGGGGCGAGTAATGAGCAGTTCTTC.

This clonotype was recorded only once. The chain uses TRBV7-6 and TRBJ2-7; D remains ambiguous. Germline CDR1 reads SGHVS; CDR2 reads FNYEAQ. This CDR3 region has 14 residues. The V end lost 5 bases, the J end lost 2 bases, and 13 bases lay between the germline ends. CDR3 bases: TGTGCCAGCAGCCCCCGTCTCTCCCCCTACGAGCAGTACTTC. As protein: CASSPRLSPYEQYF.

The gene calls are TRBV29-1 and TRBJ2-7; 12 nucleotides line up with TRBD1. The CDR3 spans 12 residues. Germline lookup yields CDR1 SQVTM and CDR2 ANQGSEA. Written as DNA, the CDR3 is TGCGCCGGGGGACAGGGGGCATGGGAGCAGTACTTC. Encoded protein: CAGGQGAWEQYF.

The chain combines TRBV20-1 with TRBJ2-3; D gene unclear. V was cut by 7 bases and J by 0 bases, with 14 bases left in between. The CDR3 spans 14 residues. Germline CDR1 is DFQATT and CDR2 is SNEGSKA (reference sequence). The CDR3 DNA reads as TGCAGTGTCCTCCCGCCAACTAGCACAGATACGCAGTATTTT. Residues: CSVLPPTSTDTQYF.

The chain employs TRBV7-2 and TRBJ2-5, with no clear D. There are 14 residues in the CDR3. Germline CDR1 is SGHTA and CDR2 is FQGNSA. V was cut by 4 bases and J by 1 base, with 10 bases left in between. CDR3 coding DNA: TGTGCCAGCAGCTCGACCCAGGCCCAAGAGACCCAGTACTTC. Protein: CASSSTQAQETQYF.